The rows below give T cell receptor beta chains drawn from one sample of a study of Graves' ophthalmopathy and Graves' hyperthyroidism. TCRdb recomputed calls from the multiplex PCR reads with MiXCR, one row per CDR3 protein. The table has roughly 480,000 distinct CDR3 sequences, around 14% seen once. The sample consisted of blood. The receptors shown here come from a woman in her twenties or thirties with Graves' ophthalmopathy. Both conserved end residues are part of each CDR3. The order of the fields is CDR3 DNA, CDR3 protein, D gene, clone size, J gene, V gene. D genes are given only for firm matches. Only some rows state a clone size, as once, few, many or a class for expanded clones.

TGTGCCAGCAGTGGGCGGACTAGCCGAGAGACCCAGTACTTC,CASSGRTSRETQYF,TRBD2,many,TRBJ2-5,TRBV27
TGTGCCAGCAGTTTGAGTGTAGGGGAGGACTATGGCTACACCTTC,CASSLSVGEDYGYTF,NA,many,TRBJ1-2,TRBV27
TGTGCCTGCGCACCAGGACGGCTTGCGAGGGGCTACACCTTC,CACAPGRLARGYTF,NA,few,TRBJ1-2,TRBV30
TGTGCCAGCAGCCGCCGGGAGGATCTAGAGCAGTACTTC,CASSRREDLEQYF,TRBD2,many,TRBJ2-7,TRBV5-4
TGTGCCAGCAGGGCCGACCGGGGATCTGGAAACACCATATATTTT,CASRADRGSGNTIYF,NA,many,TRBJ1-3,TRBV6-1
TGTGCTAGTGGTTTTTCAGGACTGACGGAAAAGGGCACCATATATTTT,CASGFSGLTEKGTIYF,NA,many,TRBJ1-3,TRBV12-5
TGTGCCAGCAGCTCTATTACCGGGGAGCTGTTTTTT,CASSSITGELFF,NA,NA,TRBJ2-2,TRBV13
TGTGCCAGCAGCTTCCGAGACTGGGTTTCCGGGGAGCTGTTTTTT,CASSFRDWVSGELFF,NA,NA,TRBJ2-2,TRBV5-6
TGTGCCAGCAGCTTTTCGCGATCCCGAGGGGGGCTCCCGGAGACCCAGTACTTC,CASSFSRSRGGLPETQYF,NA,NA,TRBJ2-5,TRBV12-3/TRBV12-4
TGTGCCAGCACCAAGGGACGCTATGGCTACACCTTC,CASTKGRYGYTF,NA,many,TRBJ1-2,TRBV6-5
TGTGCCAGCAGTTACCTCAGGACAGTGGCGGGGGAGCAGTACTTC,CASSYLRTVAGEQYF,NA,many,TRBJ2-7,TRBV6-5
TGTGCCAGCAGTGATTCCGGGACAGGGGTTTTCGAGCAGTACTTC,CASSDSGTGVFEQYF,TRBD1,many,TRBJ2-7,TRBV25-1
TGTGCCAGCAGTGAGAGAGGACAGGGTCAGACCCAGTACTTC,CASSERGQGQTQYF,TRBD1,many,TRBJ2-5,TRBV6-1
TGCGCCAGCAGCTGGGACAGGAGAGACGAGCAGTACTTC,CASSWDRRDEQYF,TRBD1,many,TRBJ2-7,TRBV5-1
TGTGCCAGCAGTTACCGAGGACAGGGGGCATACGAGCAGTACTTC,CASSYRGQGAYEQYF,TRBD1,NA,TRBJ2-7,TRBV6-5
TGTGCCAGCAGTCCAACAGAGAACTCACCCCTCCACTTT,CASSPTENSPLHF,NA,NA,TRBJ1-6,TRBV28
TGTGCCAGCAGTTTATCGAGCGCAGGGCGCTATAATTCACCCCTCCACTTT,CASSLSSAGRYNSPLHF,NA,many,TRBJ1-6,TRBV27
TGTGCCAGCAGTTGGGCAGGTAGCTATGGCTACACCTTC,CASSWAGSYGYTF,NA,NA,TRBJ1-2,TRBV6-5
TGCAGTGCCCTTCTCTCGGTTGCGCAAGAGACCCAGTACTTC,CSALLSVAQETQYF,NA,many,TRBJ2-5,TRBV20-1
TGCGCCAGCAGCTCAGCGGCCCAGGGTCCCTACGAGCAGTACTTC,CASSSAAQGPYEQYF,NA,few,TRBJ2-7,TRBV5-1
TGTGCCAGCAGTATTGAGGGGAAAACTGAAGCTTTCTTT,CASSIEGKTEAFF,NA,NA,TRBJ1-1,TRBV6-1
TGTGCCAGCACCAACGGTTGGCTAAACAATCAGCCCCAGCATTTT,CASTNGWLNNQPQHF,NA,many,TRBJ1-5,TRBV6-2/TRBV6-3
TGTGCCAGCTCAGCGGGCGGGTCGAACACCGGGGAGCTGTTTTTT,CASSAGGSNTGELFF,NA,few,TRBJ2-2,TRBV18
TGTGCCAGCAGTGTGGGAGATCGCACTGAAGCTTTCTTT,CASSVGDRTEAFF,NA,many,TRBJ1-1,TRBV6-1
TGTGCCACCAGTGATCGACAGACCTACGAGCAGTACTTC,CATSDRQTYEQYF,NA,NA,TRBJ2-7,TRBV24-1
TGTGCCAGCAGCTCATCCCCAGCGGGGCTCTCCTACGAGCAGTACTTC,CASSSSPAGLSYEQYF,TRBD2,many,TRBJ2-7,TRBV7-2
TGTGCCAGCAGCCTTCAGGGGCAGGGGAACACTGAAGCTTTCTTT,CASSLQGQGNTEAFF,NA,few,TRBJ1-1,TRBV11-1
TGTGCTAGTGGTTTCTCCACACAGGGGGACCTCAATGAGGGGGCTTTCTTT,CASGFSTQGDLNEGAFF,TRBD1,many,TRBJ1-1,TRBV12-5
TGTGCCAGCAGCATGAGACAGGGCCATAATTCACCCCTCCACTTT,CASSMRQGHNSPLHF,TRBD1,many,TRBJ1-6,TRBV6-1
TGTGCCAGCTCGGACAGATACTATGGCTACACCTTC,CASSDRYYGYTF,NA,many,TRBJ1-2,TRBV7-2
TGTGCCAGCCCATCGGAGGGGCTCAACACTGAAGCTTTCTTT,CASPSEGLNTEAFF,NA,many,TRBJ1-1,TRBV27
TGTGCCAGCAGTTACTCTTTACGGTACATGAACACTGAAGCTTTCTTT,CASSYSLRYMNTEAFF,NA,many,TRBJ1-1,TRBV6-5
TGTGCCAGCAGGCCCGGGACAGCGCCTAATTCACCCCTCCACTTT,CASRPGTAPNSPLHF,TRBD1,many,TRBJ1-6,TRBV6-5
TGTGCCAGCAGCCCTCAGCCCCGGAATTCACCCCTCCACTTT,CASSPQPRNSPLHF,NA,many,TRBJ1-6,TRBV7-2
TGTGCCAGCAGTTACGGCCAGAACTCCTACGAGCAGTACTTC,CASSYGQNSYEQYF,NA,many,TRBJ2-7,TRBV6-5
TGTGCCAGCAGTTACGGGGGGGGCAACTATGGCTACACCTTC,CASSYGGGNYGYTF,NA,many,TRBJ1-2,TRBV6-5
TGTGCCAGCAGCTTAGCGCGGGGGGGCAGACAGAACTATGGCTACACCTTC,CASSLARGGRQNYGYTF,NA,NA,TRBJ1-2,TRBV11-1
TGTGCCAGCAGTCCCGACAGCTCGAACACTGAAGCTTTCTTT,CASSPDSSNTEAFF,NA,many,TRBJ1-1,TRBV28
TGTGCCAGCAGGTCCGAACACTATGGCTACACCTTC,CASRSEHYGYTF,NA,many,TRBJ1-2,TRBV11-3
TGTGCCAGCAGGAGAACATTTGACTATGGCTACACCTTC,CASRRTFDYGYTF,NA,few,TRBJ1-2,TRBV7-2
TGCGCCAGCAGCCCCGGACAGGGAGGCACTGAAGCTTTCTTT,CASSPGQGGTEAFF,TRBD1,many,TRBJ1-1,TRBV5-1
TGTGCCAGCAGGCAGGGCTTCGACACTGAAGCTTTCTTT,CASRQGFDTEAFF,NA,many,TRBJ1-1,TRBV28
TGCGCCAGCAGCCGCGATAAAGTGCCCGAAAGGCAGTACTTC,CASSRDKVPERQYF,NA,many,TRBJ2-7,TRBV5-1
TGTGCCAGCAAGGGGTTTCACTACTACGAGCAGTACTTC,CASKGFHYYEQYF,NA,many,TRBJ2-7,TRBV2
TGTGCCAGCAGTTTATCCCCGGGACCCGGCTACGAGCAGTACTTC,CASSLSPGPGYEQYF,NA,few,TRBJ2-7,TRBV28
TGTGCCAGCAGTTTATTAGTCCGGCCGGGAATAGAGACCCAGTACTTC,CASSLLVRPGIETQYF,NA,many,TRBJ2-5,TRBV28
TGTGCCAGCAGTCCGAGGGGGCGGTCCTACGAGCAGTACTTC,CASSPRGRSYEQYF,TRBD1,many,TRBJ2-7,TRBV6-1
TGTGCCAGCAGCCGCCACCCGACAGGCGAGCAGTACTTC,CASSRHPTGEQYF,NA,many,TRBJ2-7,TRBV12-3/TRBV12-4
TGCAGTGCTGGGGCGGGCGGGATCGGCAACGAGCAGTACTTC,CSAGAGGIGNEQYF,NA,many,TRBJ2-7,TRBV20-1
TGTGCCAGTTCCCTGGGGAGTTTAGAGTGGGGAACCTACGAGCAGTACTTC,CASSLGSLEWGTYEQYF,NA,many,TRBJ2-7,TRBV19
TGTGCCAGTAGTGCACCGGGACAGAACAACTATGGCTACACCTTC,CASSAPGQNNYGYTF,TRBD1,many,TRBJ1-2,TRBV19
TGTGCCAGCAGTTACGGGGGACTAGCGAACAACGAGCAGTACTTC,CASSYGGLANNEQYF,TRBD2,many,TRBJ2-7,TRBV6-5
TGTGCCAGCAGTTTTCCAGCTAACTATGGCTACACCTTC,CASSFPANYGYTF,NA,many,TRBJ1-2,TRBV28
TGTGCCACCGCGACAGGGTATCAGCCCCAGCATTTT,CATATGYQPQHF,TRBD1,few,TRBJ1-5,TRBV28
TGTGCCAGCAGCCCGCGAGTGGGGGAGAACACTGAAGCTTTCTTT,CASSPRVGENTEAFF,NA,many,TRBJ1-1,TRBV7-3
TGCGCCAGCAGATCCCTGAGGGGGGGGGTTAATCAGCCCCAGCATTTT,CASRSLRGGVNQPQHF,NA,few,TRBJ1-5,TRBV4-1